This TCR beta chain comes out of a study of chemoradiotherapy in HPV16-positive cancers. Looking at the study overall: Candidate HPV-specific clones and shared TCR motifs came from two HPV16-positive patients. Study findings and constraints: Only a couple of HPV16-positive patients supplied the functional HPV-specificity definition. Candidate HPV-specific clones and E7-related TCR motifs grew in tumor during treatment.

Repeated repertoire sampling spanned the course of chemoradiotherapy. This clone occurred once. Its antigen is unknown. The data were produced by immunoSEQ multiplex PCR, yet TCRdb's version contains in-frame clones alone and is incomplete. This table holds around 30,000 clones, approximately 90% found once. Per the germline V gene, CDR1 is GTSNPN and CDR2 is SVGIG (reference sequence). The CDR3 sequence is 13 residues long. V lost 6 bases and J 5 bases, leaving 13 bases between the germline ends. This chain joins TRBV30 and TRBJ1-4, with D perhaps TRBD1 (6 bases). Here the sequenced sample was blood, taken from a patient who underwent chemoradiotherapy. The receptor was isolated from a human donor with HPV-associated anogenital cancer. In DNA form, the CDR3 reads TGTGCCTGCCCCAGACAGGAAAATGAAAAACTGTTTTTT. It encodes CACPRQENEKLFF.